The 11 T cell receptor beta chains in this list originate from one sample, sequenced in a study of cytomegalovirus exposure and HLA in healthy donors. The PCR made use of 60 Vbeta and 13 Jbeta primers. Profiling relied on immunoSEQ multiplex PCR, and the TCRdb table lists in-frame clones only, not all of them. The sample holds about 55,000 clones, approximately 78% seen once. Source material: PBMCs. The receptors shown here come from a female donor in good health and CMV-seronegative.

This chain joins TRBV6-1 and TRBJ1-2; D possibly corresponds to TRBD1 (6 bases). CDR1 is MNHNS and CDR2 is SASEGT in the germline V gene. Trimming pared 6 bases from V and 6 bases from J, leaving 14 bases between. The CDR3 is 13 amino acids. In DNA, the CDR3 is TGTGCCAGCAGCCAATTTTACAGGGATGGCTACACCTTC. Translated: CASSQFYRDGYTF.

The chain uses TRBV6-6 and TRBJ2-3, with D possibly matching TRBD2 (7 bases). CDR1 and CDR2 (germline): MNHNY, SVGAGI (reference sequence). This CDR3 contains 14 residues. V was pared by 7 bases and J by 4 bases, with 15 bases between. The CDR3 bases are TGTGCCAGCACCAAGGGGGGGGCTGCAGATACGCAGTATTTT. It codes for CASTKGGAADTQYF.

The chain is built from TRBV7-9 and TRBJ2-3; TRBD2 aligns across 10 bases. The CDR3 has 15 amino acids. The germline CDR1 and CDR2 sequences are SEHNR and FQNEAQ (reference sequence). The trim removed 5 bases at V and 1 base at J, leaving 3 bases unmatched. DNA of the CDR3: TGTGCCAGCAGCCACAGCGGGGGGGGCACAGATACGCAGTATTTT. Protein: CASSHSGGGTDTQYF.

Note on this clone: The same CDR3 can be traced to other DNA sequences in this sample. The chain employs TRBV29-1 and TRBJ1-1; TRBD1 matches 8 bases. The CDR3 contains 12 residues. J gave up 7 bases and V 7 bases, and 8 bases lay outside the gene matches. Germline CDR1 is SQVTM and CDR2 is ANQGSEA. CDR3 sequence (DNA): TGCAGCGCCGGACAGGGTTCAATTGAAGCTTTCTTT. This codes for CSAGQGSIEAFF.

The DNA for the CDR3 is TGTGCCAGCAGCCCGGCGGTTCCCAACGAGCAGTACTTC. This encodes CASSPAVPNEQYF. The rearrangement joins TRBV7-2 to TRBJ2-7, with D unclear. CDR3 length: 13 amino acids. V dropped 5 bases and J dropped 5 bases, with 13 bases sitting between them. The germline V gene has CDR1 SGHTA and CDR2 FQGNSA.

In its sample, this clone was seen once. V is TRBV28 and J is TRBJ2-7; D is perhaps TRBD1 (6 bases). Germline loops: CDR1 MDHEN, CDR2 SYDVKM. CDR3 length: 12 amino acids. Trimming took off 1 base at V and 6 bases at J, with 7 bases between the two ends. The DNA of the CDR3 is TGTGCCAGCAGTTTATTAGGGGGCGAGCAGTACTTC. Encoded protein: CASSLLGGEQYF.

V usage is TRBV27 and J usage is TRBJ2-7; D call uncertain. This CDR3 is 12 amino acids long. CDR1 is MNHEY and CDR2 is SMNVEV in the germline V gene (reference sequence). Trimming took 3 bases from V and 6 from J, leaving 9 bases between them. The DNA of the CDR3 is TGTGCCAGCAGTTTCCCCGGTGGCGAGCAGTACTTC. This codes for CASSFPGGEQYF.

This chain connects TRBV6-4 to TRBJ1-1, with D perhaps matching TRBD1 (5 bases). CDR3 size: 15 residues. V was shortened by 2 bases and J by 1 base, with 11 bases between the two germline ends. Germline V gene data show CDR1 as MRHNA and CDR2 as SNTAGT. CDR3 sequence: CASSDIGAWNTEAFF. CDR3 DNA: TGTGCCAGCAGTGACATTGGGGCGTGGAACACTGAAGCTTTCTTT.

The chain uses TRBV9 and TRBJ2-3; possible D gene TRBD1, 6 bases. Germline CDR1 SGDLS, CDR2 YYNGEE. CDR3 length equals 16 residues. V lost 6 bases to trimming and J lost 0 bases, with 17 bases between them. The CDR3 protein is CASTPRATGSTDTQYF. The CDR3 DNA sequence: TGTGCCAGCACCCCCCGGGCCACAGGGAGCACAGATACGCAGTATTTT.

Concerning this clone itself: The junction differs from germline at one of its ends, possibly a read error. The chain joins TRBV6-1 to TRBJ2-7; possible D gene TRBD1, 5 bases. The CDR3 length is 15 residues. Germline CDR1 is MNHNS and CDR2 is SASEGT. The CDR3 spells CASREEVGRAFEQYF. CDR3 in DNA: TGTGCCAGCAGAGAAGAAGTGGGCAGGGCCTTCGAGCAGTACTTC.

Worth noting for this clone: A read error may account for a junction end that differs from germline. CDR3 in DNA: TGTGCCGGATCTCCGGCGGTGTTATCCGAGCAGTGCTTC. Translating gives CAGSPAVLSEQCF. This chain connects TRBV2 to TRBJ2-7; D call uncertain. CDR3 length equals 13 residues. CDR1 and CDR2 (germline): SNHLY, FYNNEI.